This T cell receptor beta chain was recovered during a study of monozygotic twins with inflammatory bowel disease. The input for each TCR library was 3500 ng of total RNA. During cDNA synthesis, UMIs that each contained a 6-nucleotide sample barcode were added by means of template switching. Following a re-call of the 5' RACE reads, TCRdb has one entry per CDR3 protein and lacks DNA. The sample features about 300,000 distinct CDR3 sequences, with over 5% in its top ten. CDR1 and CDR2 from the germline V gene are MNHEY and SVGEGT. The CDR3 totals 17 residues. Material for sequencing was blood. This sequence originates from a human donor with ulcerative colitis or Crohn's disease, or a healthy co-twin of an affected twin (not recorded which). The V and J genes are TRBV6-2 or TRBV6-3 and TRBJ2-1; the D gene TCRdb calls, TRBD1, cannot be checked with no DNA. CDR3 region: CASSPRTTGSSYNEQFF.